The 13 T cell receptor beta chains below were found in one sample sequenced in a study of identical twins (dated by TCRdb to the mid-2010s). Library preparation employed 5' RACE. Sequencing used an Illumina HiSeq 2000. Using fastp trimming at Q25 and MiXCR clonotype assembly, TCRdb reanalyzed the public sequencing data and kept in-frame beta chains. Each CDR3 protein appears once, grouped with its most common genes and DNA. The table for this sample lists around 370,000 distinct CDR3 sequences; 8.5% to 10% of them were counted only once. The top ten constitute under 10% of the sample. The sample consisted of naive T cells sorted from blood. The cell subset or site label, as the study defines it: cells isolated with a human naive T-cell isolation kit. These receptors originate from a woman aged 50 to 60 in good health.

About this clonotype: This sequence may be a read error, since a much larger clone differs from it by one base. The chain links TRBV6-5 to TRBJ2-1; no firm D call. The V gene's germline CDR1 is MNHEY and CDR2 SVGAGI. This CDR3 contains 13 residues. Trimming left V 8 bases short and J 0 bases short, with 8 bases between. CDR3 nucleotide sequence: TGTGCCAGCGGCAGTGCCTCCTACAATGAGCAGTTCTTC. Encoded protein: CASGSASYNEQFF.

This rearrangement joins TRBV7-2 to TRBJ2-3, with TRBD1 matching 7 bases. V gave up 5 bases and J gave up 1 base; unmatched junction bases: 9. The CDR3 covers 16 residues. CDR1 and CDR2 from the germline V gene are SGHTA and FQGNSA. The CDR3 region is CASSPLRGQGTDTQYF. The CDR3 nucleotides are TGTGCCAGCAGCCCACTGAGGGGGCAAGGCACAGATACGCAGTATTTT.

This clonotype was recorded at least ten times. The genes are TRBV10-3 and TRBJ2-7; D is perhaps TRBD1 or TRBD2 (6 bases each). Germline CDR1 and CDR2: ENHRY and SYGVKD. This CDR3 contains 15 residues. The V gene lost 2 bases and the J gene lost 2 bases, with 13 bases spanning the gap. The CDR3 region is CAISERGAGTYEQYF. For the CDR3, the DNA is TGTGCCATCAGTGAGAGGGGGGCGGGCACCTACGAGCAGTACTTC.

The rearrangement links TRBV20-1 to TRBJ1-5; D is uncertain. Germline CDR1 DFQATT, CDR2 SNEGSKA (reference sequence). Trimming took off 3 bases at V and 1 base at J, with 4 bases between the two ends. The CDR3 contains 12 residues. The CDR3 nucleotides read TGCAGTGCTAGTTCAAGCAATCAGCCCCAGCATTTT. This codes for CSASSSNQPQHF.

This clonotype occurred many times. Sequence at one end of the junction differs from germline and may be a read error. The CDR3 sequence: CASSTQGNGQFF. CDR3 DNA: TGCGCCAGCAGCACCCAGGGTAATGGGCAGTTCTTC. This chain uses TRBV5-1 with TRBJ2-1; D may be TRBD1 (5 bases). This CDR3 is built from 12 residues. The V gene's germline CDR1 is SGHRS and CDR2 YFSETQ. Using reference TRBV5-1 and TRBJ2-1 for the parts outside the CDR3, the full variable domain is KAGVTQTPRYLIKTRGQQVTLSCSPISGHRSVSWYQQTPGQGLQFLFEYFSETQRNKGNFPGRFSGRQFSNSRSEMNVSTLELGDSALYLCASSTQGNGQFFGPGTRLTVL.

This clonotype was seen repeatedly, ten times or more. The chain links TRBV12-3 or TRBV12-4 to TRBJ2-7, with unresolved D. The CDR3 contains 13 residues. V shed 2 bases and J shed 4 bases, with 9 bases lying between them. Here the CDR3 reads CASSLNRQYEQYF. In DNA, the CDR3 is TGTGCCAGCAGTTTAAATCGGCAGTACGAGCAGTACTTC.

This chain uses TRBV14 with TRBJ2-3; no firm D call. The CDR3 has 12 residues. Germline values: CDR1 SGHDN, CDR2 FVKESK. With 4 bases removed from V and 6 bases from J, the gap between germline ends came to 8 bases. The CDR3 here is CASSRLVDTQYF. The CDR3 bases are TGTGCCAGCAGCCGTCTAGTGGATACGCAGTATTTT.

Many counts were recorded for this clonotype. The chain has TRBV24-1 and TRBJ2-4; the D gene is possibly TRBD1 (5 bases). This CDR3 spans 14 amino acids. The germline V gene has CDR1 KGHDR and CDR2 SFDVKD. With 4 bases removed from V and 1 base from J, the gap between germline ends came to 7 bases. The CDR3 sequence is CATSDAGAKNIQYF. CDR3 nucleotide sequence: TGTGCCACCAGTGACGCAGGGGCCAAAAACATTCAGTACTTC.

This clonotype has more than one count but fewer than ten. The genes are TRBV5-5 and TRBJ2-1, with D maybe TRBD2 (6 bases). The CDR3 runs 16 residues. Germline V gene sequence: CDR1 SGHKS, CDR2 YYEKEE (reference sequence). V was shortened by 4 bases and J by 5 bases, with 19 bases between the two germline ends. CDR3 loop: CASSHGFRGYDNEQFF. The CDR3 DNA follows: TGTGCCAGCAGCCACGGGTTCCGGGGGTATGACAATGAGCAGTTCTTC.

This clonotype has at least ten counts. The CDR3 spells CSVEGTSYEQYF. The DNA for the CDR3 is TGCAGCGTTGAGGGGACTAGTTACGAGCAGTACTTC. The chain recombines TRBV29-1 with TRBJ2-7; 8 nucleotides line up with TRBD2. Germline-derived CDR1 and CDR2 are SQVTM and ANQGSEA. The V segment lost 3 bases and the J segment 4 bases; nucleotides outside the gene matches: 2. This CDR3 has 12 amino acids.

The chain carries TRBV24-1 and TRBJ2-5; D is possibly TRBD1 (6 bases). With 2 bases removed from V and 2 bases from J, the gap between germline ends came to 11 bases. CDR3 length equals 15 residues. Germline CDR1 is KGHDR and CDR2 is SFDVKD. The CDR3 is CATSDSGQRQETQYF. The CDR3 nucleotides read TGTGCCACCAGTGATTCCGGACAGAGACAAGAGACCCAGTACTTC.

This clonotype was seen a handful of times. The J gene is TRBJ2-7, the V gene TRBV7-8; 8 positions agree with TRBD2. This CDR3 spans 15 amino acids. V lost 1 base and J lost 1; bases outside the gene matches: 3. Per germline, CDR1 SGHVS and CDR2 FQNEAQ. In DNA form, the CDR3 reads TGTGCCAGCAGCTTAGGACTAGCGCAGTCCTACGAGCAGTACGTC. Amino acids: CASSLGLAQSYEQYV.

In its sample, this clonotype was seen a few times. This rearrangement joins TRBV12-3 or TRBV12-4 to TRBJ2-1; tentatively, D is TRBD2 (6 bases). The germline V and J ends were trimmed by 7 bases and 2 bases, with 12 bases remaining between them. CDR3 length equals 14 residues. CDR3 in amino acids: CASKWGRTYNEQFF. CDR3 coding DNA: TGTGCCAGCAAGTGGGGGAGGACCTACAATGAGCAGTTCTTC.